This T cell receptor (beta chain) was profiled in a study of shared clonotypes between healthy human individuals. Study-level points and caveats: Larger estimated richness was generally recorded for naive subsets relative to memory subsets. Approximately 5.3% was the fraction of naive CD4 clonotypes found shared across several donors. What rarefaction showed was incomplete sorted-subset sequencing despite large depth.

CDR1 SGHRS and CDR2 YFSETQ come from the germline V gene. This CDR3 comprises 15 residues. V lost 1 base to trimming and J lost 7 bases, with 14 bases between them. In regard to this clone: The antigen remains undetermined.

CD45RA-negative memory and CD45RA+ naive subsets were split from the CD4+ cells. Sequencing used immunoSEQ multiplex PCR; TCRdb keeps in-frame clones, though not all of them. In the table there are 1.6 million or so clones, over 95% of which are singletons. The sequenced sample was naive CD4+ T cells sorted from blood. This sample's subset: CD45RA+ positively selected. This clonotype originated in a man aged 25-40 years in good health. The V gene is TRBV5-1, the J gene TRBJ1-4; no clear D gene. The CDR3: CASSLSGKSSEKLFF. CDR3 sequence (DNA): TGCGCCAGCAGCTTGTCAGGAAAGAGCAGTGAAAAACTGTTTTTT.